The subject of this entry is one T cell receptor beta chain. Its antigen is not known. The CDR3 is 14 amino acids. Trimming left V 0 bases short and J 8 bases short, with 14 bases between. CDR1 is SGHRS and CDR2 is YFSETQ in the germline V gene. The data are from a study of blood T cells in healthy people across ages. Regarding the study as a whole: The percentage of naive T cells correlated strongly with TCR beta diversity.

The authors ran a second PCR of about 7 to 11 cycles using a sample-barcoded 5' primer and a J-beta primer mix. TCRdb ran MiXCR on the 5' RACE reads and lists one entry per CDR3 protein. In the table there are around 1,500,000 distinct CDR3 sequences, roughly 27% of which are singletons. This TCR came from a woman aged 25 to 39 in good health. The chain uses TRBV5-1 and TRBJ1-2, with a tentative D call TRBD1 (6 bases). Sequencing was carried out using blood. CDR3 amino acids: CASSLALAGEGYTF. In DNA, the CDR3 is TGCGCCAGCAGCTTGGCCCTGGCAGGGGAGGGCTACACCTTC.